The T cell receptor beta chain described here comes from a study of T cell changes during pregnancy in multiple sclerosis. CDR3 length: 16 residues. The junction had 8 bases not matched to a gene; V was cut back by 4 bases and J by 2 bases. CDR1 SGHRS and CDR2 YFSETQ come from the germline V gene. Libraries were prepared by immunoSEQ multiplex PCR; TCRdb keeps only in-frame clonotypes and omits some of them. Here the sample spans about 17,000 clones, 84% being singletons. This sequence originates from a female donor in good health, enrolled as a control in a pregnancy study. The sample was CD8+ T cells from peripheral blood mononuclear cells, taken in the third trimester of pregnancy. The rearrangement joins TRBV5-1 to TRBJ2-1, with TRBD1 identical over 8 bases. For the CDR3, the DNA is TGCGCCAGCAGCCCGAGGCAGGGGGCAGCCTACAATGAGCAGTTCTTC. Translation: CASSPRQGAAYNEQFF.